A single sample gave rise to the 22 T cell receptor beta chains below, sequenced in a study of Ad26.COV2.S vaccination and SARS-CoV-2 variants (dated by TCRdb to the early 2020s). Receptors were amplified or captured by the immunoSEQ multiplex PCR assay. This is the immuneACCESS table as TCRdb keeps it, with only in-frame sequences that have V and J called. A part of the clones is gone; compared with another copy, unresolved V genes explain less than half, and the rest is unexplained. Counted in this sample were around 450,000 clones; 89% of them appeared once. The top ten clones comprise over 2% of the sample. According to the study, the label for this sample's treatment or condition signals: roughly 19 received Ad26.COV2.S at low or high dose, single or two shots; about 5 received placebo; per-sample allocation not given. For vaccine and placebo recipients, repertoires were sequenced using samples collected on day 63 after the first injection.

Sample: peripheral blood, taken in a trial of Ad26.COV2.S vaccine versus placebo. The receptors were gathered from a person between 18 and 65 years old who received the Ad26.COV2.S COVID-19 vaccine or a placebo.

The chain combines TRBV19 with TRBJ1-6; D is undetermined. From germline, CDR1 is LNHDA and CDR2 SQIVND (reference sequence). Trimming removed 5 bases from V and 5 bases from J, with 19 bases in between. The CDR3 is 17 amino acids. In nucleotides, the CDR3 is TGTGCCAGTAGTCTCGTTCACTCCATTGAGGATAATTCACCCCTCCACTTT. Translating gives CASSLVHSIEDNSPLHF.

J is TRBJ2-5 and V is TRBV23-1, with D possibly being TRBD2 (6 bases). TRBV23-1 belongs to the ORF category, with a function that is uncertain. The ends were cut back, 7 bases at V and 1 base at J, with 28 bases in the middle. This CDR3 contains 19 residues. CDR3 nucleotides: TGCGCCAGCACCCATACCCTTAGCGGATGGGGTTTAATCCAAGAGACCCAGTACTTC. This sequence encodes CASTHTLSGWGLIQETQYF.

This clone was detected only once. This chain uses TRBV10-3 with TRBJ2-3; 9 positions match TRBD2. Germline V gene data show CDR1 as ENHRY and CDR2 as SYGVKD. This CDR3 comprises 16 residues. With 5 bases clipped from V and 2 bases from J, the junction kept 8 bases outside the gene matches. CDR3 sequence (DNA): TGTGCCATCAGTCGACTAGCGGAAAGGAACACAGATACGCAGTATTTT. Protein: CAISRLAERNTDTQYF.

The V and J genes are TRBV6-5 and TRBJ1-1, with TRBD1 matching 7 bases. This CDR3 is built from 15 residues. Trimming took 6 bases from V and 1 from J; bases not matched to a gene: 8. The V gene's germline CDR1 is MNHEY and CDR2 SVGAGI. The CDR3 is CASSSQGFGNTEAFF. The CDR3 coding sequence is TGTGCCAGCAGCTCACAGGGGTTTGGGAACACTGAAGCTTTCTTT.

V is TRBV5-1 and J is TRBJ2-5, with D perhaps TRBD2 (6 bases). The germline V gene encodes CDR1 SGHRS and CDR2 YFSETQ. CDR3 size: 17 residues. Trimming removed 4 bases at V and 4 bases at J, with 23 bases between. Here the CDR3 DNA reads TGCGCCAGCAGCCCTATGCCGCGCGGGACCGGGGGAGAGACCCAGTACTTC. Its protein product is CASSPMPRGTGGETQYF.

This sequence joins TRBV7-3 and TRBJ2-1; unclear D gene. The CDR3 extends over 12 amino acids. Between the trimmed V and J ends, which lost 3 bases and 3 bases, there was a span of 3 bases. CDR1 and CDR2 from the germline V gene are SGHTA and FQGTGA. The CDR3 here is CASSLGYNEQFF. Written as DNA, the CDR3 is TGTGCCAGCAGCTTGGGCTACAATGAGCAGTTCTTC. Drawing the rest from reference TRBV7-3 and TRBJ2-1, the complete variable domain is GAGVSQTPSNKVTEKGKYVELRCDPISGHTALYWYRQSLGQGPEFLIYFQGTGAADDSGLPNDRFFAVRPEGSVSTLKIQRTERGDSAVYLCASSLGYNEQFFGPGTRLTVL.

To note about this clone: The sample carries other DNA sequences with the same CDR3. V and J are TRBV28 and TRBJ1-6, with D possibly matching TRBD1 (5 bases). The CDR3 runs 13 residues. The V and J ends lost 4 bases and 6 bases respectively, with 7 bases between them. CDR1 and CDR2 from the germline V gene are MDHEN and SYDVKM. CDR3 in amino acids: CASSWDFNSPLHF. In DNA, the CDR3 is TGTGCCAGCAGTTGGGACTTTAATTCACCCCTCCACTTT. Full variable domain (rest looked up from reference TRBV28 and TRBJ1-6): DVKVTQSSRYLVKRTGEKVFLECVQDMDHENMFWYRQDPGLGLRLIYFSYDVKMKEKGDIPEGYSVSREKKERFSLILESASTNQTSMYLCASSWDFNSPLHFGNGTRLTVT.

The table lists this clone with a count of one. V and J are TRBV6-5 and TRBJ1-5, with 7 bases matching TRBD1. Looked up from germline, CDR1 is MNHEY and CDR2 is SVGAGI. Unmatched junction bases numbered 3, after V lost 6 bases and J lost 1 base. The CDR3 extends over 14 amino acids. The CDR3 loop is CASRRDSSNQPQHF. CDR3 sequence (DNA): TGTGCCAGCAGGAGGGACAGCAGCAATCAGCCCCAGCATTTT.

J is TRBJ2-1 and V is TRBV2; no firm D call. Germline V CDR1 and CDR2: SNHLY, FYNNEI. Trimming cost V 7 bases and J 4 bases, with 11 bases left between them. The CDR3 runs 13 residues. This chain's CDR3 is CASTSQLYNEQFF. CDR3 in DNA: TGTGCCAGCACGAGTCAGCTATACAATGAGCAGTTCTTC.

The rearrangement uses TRBV3-1 (or the pseudogene TRBV3-2) and TRBJ1-4; D gene uncertain. The ends were cut back, 0 bases at V and 7 bases at J, with 12 bases in the middle. The CDR3 is 15 residues long. Germline V gene lookup returns CDR1 LGHDT and CDR2 YNNKEL (reference sequence). CDR3 residues: CASSQEGSAFEKLFF. The CDR3 bases are TGTGCCAGCAGCCAAGAAGGGTCGGCGTTTGAAAAACTGTTTTTT.

V usage is TRBV7-9 and J usage is TRBJ2-5; 7 bases are a match to TRBD1. Germline CDR1 SEHNR, CDR2 FQNEAQ (reference sequence). This CDR3 has 15 residues. V lost 3 bases and J lost 5; bases outside the gene matches: 9. CDR3 protein: CASSFRQGVRETQYF. The CDR3 coding sequence is TGTGCCAGCAGCTTCAGGCAGGGGGTCCGGGAGACCCAGTACTTC. The whole variable domain, remainder taken from reference TRBV7-9 and TRBJ2-5, is DTGVSQNPRHKITKRGQNVTFRCDPISEHNRLYWYRQTLGQGPEFLTYFQNEAQLEKSRLLSDRFSAERPKGSFSTLEIQRTEQGDSAMYLCASSFRQGVRETQYFGPGTRLLVL.

The chain uses TRBV10-3 and TRBJ2-7; D could derive from TRBD1 or TRBD2 (5 bases each). Germline CDR1 and CDR2: ENHRY and SYGVKD. The ends were cut back, 10 bases at V and 4 bases at J, with 14 bases in the middle. The CDR3 loop spans 12 amino acids. CDR3 loop: CATRGVNYEQYV. In DNA, the CDR3 is TGTGCCACCAGAGGGGTAAATTACGAGCAGTACGTC.

V gene TRBV30 combines with J gene TRBJ1-5, with 9 nucleotides matching TRBD1. CDR3 size: 14 residues. Germline-derived CDR1 and CDR2 are GTSNPN and SVGIG (reference sequence). With V trimmed by 3 bases and J by 7 bases, 7 bases remained unmatched. The CDR3 loop reads CAWSEGTGLQPQHF. DNA of the CDR3: TGTGCCTGGAGCGAGGGGACAGGGTTACAGCCCCAGCATTTT.

The CDR3 DNA reads TGTGCCAGCAGCGGGGGACTCCTGTACCAAGAGACCCAGTACTTC. It translates to CASSGGLLYQETQYF. The gene calls are TRBV9 and TRBJ2-5; TRBD2 might be the D (6 bases). Trimming took 3 bases from V and 0 from J, leaving 12 bases between them. Germline CDR1 is SGDLS and CDR2 is YYNGEE. The length of the CDR3 is 15 residues.

The chain joins TRBV10-3 to TRBJ2-4, with D perhaps being TRBD1 or TRBD2 (5 bases each). Germline CDR1 and CDR2: ENHRY and SYGVKD. The ends were cut back, 3 bases at V and 1 base at J, with 10 bases in the middle. The CDR3 spans 15 residues. The CDR3 reads CAISDEGEAKNIQYF. CDR3 bases: TGTGCCATCAGTGACGAAGGGGAGGCCAAAAACATTCAGTACTTC.

This sequence joins TRBV7-2 and TRBJ1-1; 9 positions agree with TRBD1. V was pared by 5 bases and J by 1 base, with 5 bases of the junction left unmatched. The CDR3 is made up of 15 amino acids. From germline, CDR1 is SGHTA and CDR2 FQGNSA. The CDR3 here is CASSPRDRENTEAFF. In nucleotides, the CDR3 is TGTGCCAGCAGCCCAAGGGACAGGGAGAACACTGAAGCTTTCTTT. The variable domain in full, completed from reference TRBV7-2 and TRBJ1-1, reads GAGVSQSPSNKVTEKGKDVELRCDPISGHTALYWYRQSLGQGLEFLIYFQGNSAPDKSGLPSDRFSAERTGGSVSTLTIQRTQQEDSAVYLCASSPRDRENTEAFFGQGTRLTVV.

In its sample, this clone was seen a few times. The chain links TRBV27 to TRBJ2-7; maybe TRBD1 (5 bases). The ends were cut back, 4 bases at V and 1 base at J, with 11 bases in the middle. The germline V gene has CDR1 MNHEY and CDR2 SMNVEV (reference sequence). CDR3 size: 14 residues. CDR3 sequence (DNA): TGTGCCAGCAGTTATACCAGGGAATCCTACGAGCAGTACTTC. Translating it yields CASSYTRESYEQYF.

The chain is built from TRBV19 and TRBJ2-3; 12 bases map to TRBD2. The V segment lost 1 base and the J segment 4 bases; nucleotides outside the gene matches: 3. The CDR3 extends over 16 amino acids. Germline V gene data show CDR1 as LNHDA and CDR2 as SQIVND (reference sequence). The CDR3 here is CASSIATSGSSDTQYF. For the CDR3, the DNA is TGTGCCAGTAGTATAGCGACTAGCGGGAGTTCAGATACGCAGTATTTT. Full variable domain (missing parts from reference TRBV19 and TRBJ2-3): DGGITQSPKYLFRKEGQNVTLSCEQNLNHDAMYWYRQDPGQGLRLIYYSQIVNDFQKGDIAEGYSVSREKKESFPLTVTSAQKNPTAFYLCASSIATSGSSDTQYFGPGTRLTVL.

J is TRBJ1-2 and V is TRBV28, with no clear D. The CDR3 runs 12 residues. The V gene's germline CDR1 is MDHEN and CDR2 SYDVKM. Trimming removed 8 bases at V and 0 bases at J, with 7 bases between. This CDR3 is CASRGANYGYTF. The CDR3, as DNA: TGTGCCAGCCGCGGGGCTAACTATGGCTACACCTTC.

V usage is TRBV28 and J usage is TRBJ1-6; D gene uncertain. The germline V gene has CDR1 MDHEN and CDR2 SYDVKM. The CDR3 consists of 13 residues. V gave up 8 bases and J gave up 14 bases, with 19 bases separating them. The CDR3 spells CASALASPPALHF. DNA for the CDR3: TGTGCCAGCGCCCTAGCGTCCCCTCCGGCCCTCCACTTT.

The genes are TRBV2 and TRBJ2-1; 11 bases map to TRBD2. The V and J ends lost 4 bases and 4 bases, in that order; junction bases with no gene match: 6. The CDR3 is made up of 16 amino acids. CDR1 and CDR2 (germline): SNHLY, FYNNEI. The CDR3 nucleotides are TGTGCCAGCAGTGTAACTAGCGGGGGACCGTACAATGAGCAGTTCTTC. Translated, it gives CASSVTSGGPYNEQFF.

This CDR3 reads CASSQGWLAGEHTGELFF. Written as DNA, the CDR3 is TGTGCCAGCAGCCAAGGGTGGCTAGCGGGAGAACACACCGGGGAGCTGTTTTTT. The V gene is TRBV3-1 (or the pseudogene TRBV3-2), the J gene TRBJ2-2, with 10 bases lining up with TRBD2. Losses at the gene ends were 1 base for V and 3 bases for J; bases not matched to a gene: 8. The germline CDR1 and CDR2 sequences are LGHDT and YNNKEL (reference sequence). CDR3 length: 18 residues.